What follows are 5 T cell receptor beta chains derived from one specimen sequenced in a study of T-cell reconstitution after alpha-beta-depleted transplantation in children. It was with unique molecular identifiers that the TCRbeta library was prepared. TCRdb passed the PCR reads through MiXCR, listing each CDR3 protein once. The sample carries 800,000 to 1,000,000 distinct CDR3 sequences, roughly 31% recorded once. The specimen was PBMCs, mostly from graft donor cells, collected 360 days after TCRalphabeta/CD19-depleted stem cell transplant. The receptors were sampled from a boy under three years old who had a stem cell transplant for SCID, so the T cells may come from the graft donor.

The CDR3 sequence: CASSLGLQGFSANNEQFF. The CDR3 DNA follows: TGCGCCAGCAGCTTGGGGTTGCAGGGGTTTTCTGCGAACAATGAGCAGTTCTTC. The genes are TRBV5-1 and TRBJ2-1; weak D call: TRBD1 (6 bases). V shed 0 bases and J shed 5 bases, with 21 bases lying between them. In germline, CDR1 is SGHRS, CDR2 YFSETQ. This CDR3 contains 18 residues. Using reference TRBV5-1 and TRBJ2-1 for the parts outside the CDR3, the full variable domain is KAGVTQTPRYLIKTRGQQVTLSCSPISGHRSVSWYQQTPGQGLQFLFEYFSETQRNKGNFPGRFSGRQFSNSRSEMNVSTLELGDSALYLCASSLGLQGFSANNEQFFGPGTRLTVL.

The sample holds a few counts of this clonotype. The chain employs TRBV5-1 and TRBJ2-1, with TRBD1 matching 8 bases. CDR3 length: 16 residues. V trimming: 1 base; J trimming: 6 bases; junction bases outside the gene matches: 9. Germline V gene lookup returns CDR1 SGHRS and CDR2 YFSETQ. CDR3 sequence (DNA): TGCGCCAGCAGCTTGCAGGACAGGGTACTACTCAATGAGCAGTTCTTC. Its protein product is CASSLQDRVLLNEQFF.

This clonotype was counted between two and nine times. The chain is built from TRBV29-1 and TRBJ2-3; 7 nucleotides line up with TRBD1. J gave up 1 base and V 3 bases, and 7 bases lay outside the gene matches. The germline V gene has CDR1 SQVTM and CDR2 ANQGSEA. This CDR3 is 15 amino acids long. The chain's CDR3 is CSVEARQGGTDTQYF. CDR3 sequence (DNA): TGCAGCGTTGAGGCCCGACAGGGCGGCACAGATACGCAGTATTTT.

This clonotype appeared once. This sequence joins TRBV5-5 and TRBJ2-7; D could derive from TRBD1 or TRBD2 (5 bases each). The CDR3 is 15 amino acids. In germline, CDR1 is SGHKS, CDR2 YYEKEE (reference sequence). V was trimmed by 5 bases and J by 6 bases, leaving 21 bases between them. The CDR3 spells CASSRIGAPLLEQYF. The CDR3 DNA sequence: TGTGCCAGCAGTCGGATCGGGGCTCCCTTGCTCGAGCAGTACTTC.

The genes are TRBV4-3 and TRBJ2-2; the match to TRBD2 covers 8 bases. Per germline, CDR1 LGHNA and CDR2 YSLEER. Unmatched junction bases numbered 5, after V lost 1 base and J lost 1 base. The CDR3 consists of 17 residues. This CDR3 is CASSQVIAGWNTGELFF. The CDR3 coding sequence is TGCGCCAGCAGCCAAGTTATAGCGGGATGGAACACCGGGGAGCTGTTTTTT.